This is a list of T cell receptor beta chains from one sample in a study of Ad26.COV2.S vaccination and SARS-CoV-2 variants. This table comes from immunoSEQ multiplex PCR, and its TCRdb copy is limited to in-frame clones, with some not included. The profile shows 450,000 to 550,000 clones, roughly nine tenths of them singletons. Specimen: peripheral blood, collected in a trial of Ad26.COV2.S vaccine versus placebo. These receptors came from a person between 18 and 65 years old who received the Ad26.COV2.S COVID-19 vaccine or a placebo. CDR3s include the opening cysteine and the closing phenylalanine or tryptophan. The order of the fields is clone size, D gene, J gene, V gene, CDR3 DNA, CDR3 protein. The D gene is left open where the match is weak. Some rows mark clone size as missing; the rest say once, few, many or name a class of expanded clone.

>.|TRBD1|TRBJ1-1|TRBV7-8
TGTGCCAGCAGCTCCCAGGGACAGTTGAACACTGAAGCTTTCTTT
CASSSQGQLNTEAFF
>.|.|TRBJ2-1|TRBV11-3
TGTGCCAGCAGCTTGGGCCGGACAGATGAGCAGTTCTTC
CASSLGRTDEQFF
>few|.|TRBJ1-1|TRBV6-2/TRBV6-3
TGTGCCAGCAGTTACCGGAAAGCGAACACTGAAGCTTTCTTT
CASSYRKANTEAFF
>.|TRBD1|TRBJ1-5|TRBV18
TGTGCCAGCTCGCCGGGACAGGGGTTTCTGCCCCAGCATTTT
CASSPGQGFLPQHF
>.|.|TRBJ1-3|TRBV11-3
TGTGCCAGCAACCCAACGGGGGCACTCGGCTCTGGAAACACCATATATTTT
CASNPTGALGSGNTIYF
>.|.|TRBJ1-2|TRBV7-9
TGTGCCATCAATTCCAGGGAGCACTATGGCTACACCTTC
CAINSREHYGYTF
>.|.|TRBJ1-3|TRBV27
TGTGCCAGCAGTTCGAAGGGGCAGGGTGGAAACACCATATATTTT
CASSSKGQGGNTIYF
>.|TRBD2|TRBJ2-7|TRBV18
TGTGCCAGCTCACCAACTAGCGGCTCCTACGAGCAGTACTTC
CASSPTSGSYEQYF
>few|.|TRBJ2-7|TRBV6-5
TGTGCCAGCAGTTACGACAGGCGAACCTACGAGCAGTACTTC
CASSYDRRTYEQYF
>.|.|TRBJ1-1|TRBV18
TGTGCCAGCTCACCCAACTCTCTTAACACTGAAGCTTTCTTT
CASSPNSLNTEAFF
>once|.|TRBJ1-4|TRBV18
TGTGCCAGCTCACTCGGACATTCTTTTAATGAAAAACTGTTTTTT
CASSLGHSFNEKLFF
>.|TRBD2|TRBJ2-1|TRBV6-4
TGTGCCAGCAGTGACTCGAGCGGGGGCACCTACAATGAGCAGTTCTTC
CASSDSSGGTYNEQFF
>.|.|TRBJ1-4|TRBV18
TGTGCCAGCTCACGTACCCCAACGGGTAGTGCAACTAATGAAAAACTGTTTTTT
CASSRTPTGSATNEKLFF
>.|TRBD1|TRBJ1-1|TRBV6-5
TGTGCCAGCAGTTACTCGGCACAGGGGACGACTGAAGCTTTCTTT
CASSYSAQGTTEAFF
>.|TRBD1|TRBJ2-7|TRBV10-3
TGTGCCATAGGGACAGGGTCCCACGAGCAGTACTTC
CAIGTGSHEQYF
>.|.|TRBJ2-3|TRBV5-4
TGTGCCAGCAGCTTAACGGGGGCCCTACCTACAGATACGCAGTATTTT
CASSLTGALPTDTQYF
>.|.|TRBJ1-1|TRBV29-1
TGCAGCGTGGCGGACACGAACACTGAAGCTTTCTTT
CSVADTNTEAFF
>once|.|TRBJ2-7|TRBV28
TGTGCCAGCAGCCGAGACGGGACCTACGAGCAGTACTTC
CASSRDGTYEQYF
>.|TRBD2|TRBJ2-7|TRBV6-6
TGTGCCAGCAGTCCCGGAGGTTTGTTAGCGGGAGGGCTCGGGGACGAGCAGTACTTC
CASSPGGLLAGGLGDEQYF
>.|.|TRBJ1-1|TRBV6-6
TGTGCCAGCAGTCCGGCCATTCCAGCTTTCTTT
CASSPAIPAFF
>.|.|TRBJ1-3|TRBV18
TGTGCCAGCTCACCCGGGGTTAGCTCTGGAAACACCATATATTTT
CASSPGVSSGNTIYF
>.|TRBD1|TRBJ2-2|TRBV9
TGTGCCAGCGGACCCGGGCAGGGGGACCACACCGGGGAGCTGTTTTTT
CASGPGQGDHTGELFF
>.|.|TRBJ2-7|TRBV7-9
TGTGCCAGCAGCTTAGGTGGGGGGGCGCCGAACTACGAGCAGTACTTC
CASSLGGGAPNYEQYF
>.|.|TRBJ2-3|TRBV6-2/TRBV6-3
TGTGCCAGCAGTTCCGCGGGGCCCACAGATACGCAGTATTTT
CASSSAGPTDTQYF
>.|.|TRBJ1-2|TRBV6-1
TGTGCCAGCAGTGAATACGGTGGCTACACCTTC
CASSEYGGYTF
>.|.|TRBJ1-1|TRBV5-4
TGTGCCAGCAGCCATGGAGGGGCCGCTGAAGCTTTCTTT
CASSHGGAAEAFF
>.|.|TRBJ1-1|TRBV7-3
TGTGCCAGCAGCTTAAGGCCAGGGGCGAACACTGAAGCTTTCTTT
CASSLRPGANTEAFF
>.|.|TRBJ1-5|TRBV20-1
TGCAGTGCTAGTGCCAGGGATAGCAATCAGCCCCAGCATTTT
CSASARDSNQPQHF
>.|.|TRBJ2-2|TRBV7-9
TGTGCCAGCAGCTTAGAATTGAGCACCGGGGAGCTGTTTTTT
CASSLELSTGELFF
>few|TRBD1|TRBJ1-4|TRBV25-1
TGTGCCAGCAGTGGACAGGGACGGGAGGAAAAACTGTTTTTT
CASSGQGREEKLFF
>.|.|TRBJ2-1|TRBV6-5
TGTGCCAGCAGCCGAACCGGGCCTCAGTACAATGAGCAGTTCTTC
CASSRTGPQYNEQFF
>.|.|TRBJ1-2|TRBV30
TGTGCCTGGAGTGTCCAGGTACGGCATGGCTACACCTTC
CAWSVQVRHGYTF
>.|.|TRBJ1-4|TRBV5-5
TGTGCCAGCAGCTTTTCAGGGAATGAAAAACTGTTTTTT
CASSFSGNEKLFF
>few|.|TRBJ1-2|TRBV6-5
TGTGCCAGCAGTTATGAACGGACCAACTATGGCTACACCTTC
CASSYERTNYGYTF
>.|.|TRBJ1-1|TRBV4-2
TGTGCCAGCAGCCGCGATCTGCGGGGGAACACTGAAGCTTTCTTT
CASSRDLRGNTEAFF
>.|TRBD1|TRBJ1-2|TRBV27
TGTGCCAGCAGTTGGGGTTTTGGACAGGGTGGCGGCTACACCTTC
CASSWGFGQGGGYTF
>.|.|TRBJ2-1|TRBV7-9
TGTGCCAGCAGCTTAGTTGGCCTTTACAATGAGCAGTTCTTC
CASSLVGLYNEQFF
>.|.|TRBJ2-7|TRBV15
TGTGCCACCAGCAGAGGCCGCCCGGTGAACCTCCTTGATTACGAGCAGTACTTC
CATSRGRPVNLLDYEQYF
>.|.|TRBJ2-2|TRBV9
TGTGCCAGCACCCGATACACCGGGGAGCTGTTTTTT
CASTRYTGELFF
>.|.|TRBJ2-7|TRBV27
TGTGCCAGCAGTTTGGTTCAGTCCCACGAGCAGTACTTC
CASSLVQSHEQYF